These T cell receptor beta chains were read from a single sample in a study of blood T cell repertoires in COVID-19. The data were produced by immunoSEQ multiplex PCR, yet TCRdb's version contains in-frame clones alone and is incomplete. The profile covers roughly 80,000 clones, with 81% appearing a single time and 44% taken by the ten largest. The sample was peripheral blood. The receptors shown here come from a man older than 75 with acute or convalescent COVID-19. Each CDR3 is given with its conserved first and last residue. D genes are given only for firm matches. Where a row states a size, it is once, few, many or the class of an expanded clone; other rows omit it.

V gene: TRBV6-4
J gene: TRBJ2-5
clone size: NA
D gene: TRBD2
CDR3 DNA: TGTGCCAGGCTTAAGGGACTAGCGGAACCCCAAGAGACCCAGTACTTC
CDR3 protein: CARLKGLAEPQETQYF

V gene: TRBV6-5
J gene: TRBJ2-1
clone size: NA
D gene: NA
CDR3 DNA: TGTGCCAGCAGTTACATGGCGGCCTCCTACAATGAGCAGTTCTTC
CDR3 protein: CASSYMAASYNEQFF

V gene: TRBV18
J gene: TRBJ2-7
clone size: NA
D gene: TRBD1
CDR3 DNA: TGTGCCAGCTCACCAGCGACAGGGAGCTCCTACGAGCAGTACTTC
CDR3 protein: CASSPATGSSYEQYF

V gene: TRBV9
J gene: TRBJ1-6
clone size: once
D gene: NA
CDR3 DNA: TGTGCCAGCAGCGTCAGCCAGGATTCACCCCTCCACTTT
CDR3 protein: CASSVSQDSPLHF

V gene: TRBV5-1
J gene: TRBJ2-7
clone size: NA
D gene: NA
CDR3 DNA: TGCGCCAGCAGCTTGGACAGTGGACTCTACGAGCAGTACTTC
CDR3 protein: CASSLDSGLYEQYF

V gene: TRBV3-1/TRBV3-2
J gene: TRBJ1-1
clone size: once
D gene: TRBD1
CDR3 DNA: TGTGCCAGCAGCCGCCCCGGGACAGGGGACACTGAAGCTTTCTTT
CDR3 protein: CASSRPGTGDTEAFF

V gene: TRBV7-2
J gene: TRBJ1-1
clone size: NA
D gene: NA
CDR3 DNA: TGTGCCAGCAGCTTAGGGCGGACAGTTGAAGCTTTCTTT
CDR3 protein: CASSLGRTVEAFF

V gene: TRBV5-1
J gene: TRBJ2-1
clone size: NA
D gene: TRBD2
CDR3 DNA: TGCGCCAGCAGCTTGGGACTAGCTGTCCTTGAGCAGTTCTTC
CDR3 protein: CASSLGLAVLEQFF

V gene: TRBV27
J gene: TRBJ2-1
clone size: NA
D gene: NA
CDR3 DNA: TGTGCGAGCTACTCTGTCTCCTACAATGAGCAGTTCTTC
CDR3 protein: CASYSVSYNEQFF

V gene: TRBV7-3
J gene: TRBJ2-2
clone size: few
D gene: NA
CDR3 DNA: TGTGCCAGCAGCTTTGGTGCAGGGAACACCGGGGAGCTGTTTTTT
CDR3 protein: CASSFGAGNTGELFF

V gene: TRBV5-1
J gene: TRBJ1-2
clone size: NA
D gene: NA
CDR3 DNA: TGCGCCAGCAGCTTGGCCAGCAGGGATGGGGGCTACACCTTC
CDR3 protein: CASSLASRDGGYTF

V gene: TRBV4-3
J gene: TRBJ1-5
clone size: NA
D gene: TRBD1
CDR3 DNA: TGCGCCAGCAGCCAAGATCTACAGGGGGGAGGCAATCAGCCCCAGCATTTT
CDR3 protein: CASSQDLQGGGNQPQHF

V gene: TRBV18
J gene: TRBJ2-6
clone size: few
D gene: NA
CDR3 DNA: TGTGCCAGCTCACCAGAGATGCATGGGGCCAACGTCCTGACTTTC
CDR3 protein: CASSPEMHGANVLTF

V gene: TRBV9
J gene: TRBJ2-4
clone size: NA
D gene: TRBD2
CDR3 DNA: TGTGCCAGCAACAACCCCGGGGGGGACATTCAGTACTTC
CDR3 protein: CASNNPGGDIQYF

V gene: TRBV15
J gene: TRBJ1-5
clone size: NA
D gene: NA
CDR3 DNA: TGTGCCACCAGCAGACTTCCACCCGCCTCGGGGGACGGTCAGCCCCAGCATTTT
CDR3 protein: CATSRLPPASGDGQPQHF

V gene: TRBV6-9
J gene: TRBJ2-1
clone size: NA
D gene: NA
CDR3 DNA: TGTGCCAGCAGTTATTCGGTAGACAGGATAAACGCCCAGGTAGGGATGCTCTCCTACAATGAGCAGTTCTTC
CDR3 protein: CASSYSVDRINAQVGMLSYNEQFF

V gene: TRBV28
J gene: TRBJ2-2
clone size: NA
D gene: TRBD2
CDR3 DNA: TGTGCCAGCAGTTCTAGCGGGAGGTTAAAGTGGGAGCTGTTTTTT
CDR3 protein: CASSSSGRLKWELFF

V gene: TRBV30
J gene: TRBJ1-1
clone size: few
D gene: NA
CDR3 DNA: TGTGCCTGGAGTCCGGAGGGCACTGAAGCTTTCTTT
CDR3 protein: CAWSPEGTEAFF

V gene: TRBV28
J gene: TRBJ1-6
clone size: NA
D gene: NA
CDR3 DNA: TGTGCCAGCAGTTTCGAGAGGGCATATAATTCACCCCTCCACTTT
CDR3 protein: CASSFERAYNSPLHF

V gene: TRBV9
J gene: TRBJ2-1
clone size: NA
D gene: TRBD2
CDR3 DNA: TGTGCCAGCAGCGTAGGGTCTGGGACTAGCGTGTACAATGAGCAGTTCTTC
CDR3 protein: CASSVGSGTSVYNEQFF

V gene: TRBV3-1/TRBV3-2
J gene: TRBJ1-6
clone size: NA
D gene: NA
CDR3 DNA: TGTGCCACCAGGACAGCGGGGAGTTCACCCCTCCACTTT
CDR3 protein: CATRTAGSSPLHF

V gene: TRBV5-1
J gene: TRBJ2-7
clone size: many
D gene: TRBD2
CDR3 DNA: TGCGCCAGCAGCTTAGCGGGAGGGCCCTACGAGCAGTACTTC
CDR3 protein: CASSLAGGPYEQYF

V gene: TRBV6-5
J gene: TRBJ2-1
clone size: NA
D gene: TRBD2
CDR3 DNA: TGTGCCACCCGGGGGGGGGTTGACTCCTACAATGAGCAGTTCTTC
CDR3 protein: CATRGGVDSYNEQFF

V gene: TRBV7-6
J gene: TRBJ2-5
clone size: NA
D gene: TRBD2
CDR3 DNA: TGTGCCAGCAGCCCTAGCGGGAGGGCCGAGACCCAGTACTTC
CDR3 protein: CASSPSGRAETQYF

V gene: TRBV11-1
J gene: TRBJ2-5
clone size: NA
D gene: TRBD1
CDR3 DNA: TGTGCCAGCAGCTTATACAGGGGGCAGAGGGAGACCCAGTACTTC
CDR3 protein: CASSLYRGQRETQYF

V gene: TRBV7-2
J gene: TRBJ2-2
clone size: NA
D gene: TRBD1
CDR3 DNA: TGTGCCAGCAGCCCACCACGAACGGGACAGGGTTATGCCGGGGAGCTGTTTTTT
CDR3 protein: CASSPPRTGQGYAGELFF